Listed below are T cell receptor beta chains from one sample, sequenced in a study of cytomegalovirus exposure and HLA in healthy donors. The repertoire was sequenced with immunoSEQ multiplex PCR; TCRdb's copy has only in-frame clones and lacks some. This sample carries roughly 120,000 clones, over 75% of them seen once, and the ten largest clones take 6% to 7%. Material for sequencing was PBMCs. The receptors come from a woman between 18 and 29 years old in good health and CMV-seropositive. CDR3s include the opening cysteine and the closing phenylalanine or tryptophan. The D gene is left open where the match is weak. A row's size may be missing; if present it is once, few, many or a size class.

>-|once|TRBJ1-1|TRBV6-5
TGTGCCAGCAGACCATTGAGAGAGAACACTGAAGCTTTCTTT
CASRPLRENTEAFF
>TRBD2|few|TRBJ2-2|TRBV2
TGTGCCAGCAGCCCCGACAGGGCGGTTCGTAGCGGGAGGGCAACCGGGGAGCTGTTTTTT
CASSPDRAVRSGRATGELFF
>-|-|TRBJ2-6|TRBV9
TGTGCCAGCAACTACAAACAAAGTCGGGCCAACGTCCTGACTTTC
CASNYKQSRANVLTF
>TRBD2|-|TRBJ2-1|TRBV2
TGTGCCAGCAGGAAGACTAGCGGGGGGGCCCATGAGCAGTTCTTC
CASRKTSGGAHEQFF
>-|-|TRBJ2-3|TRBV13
TGTGCCAGCAGCCCGGAGGTACCAACCCAAGACACAGATACGCAGTATTTT
CASSPEVPTQDTDTQYF
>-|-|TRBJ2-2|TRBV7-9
TGTGCCAGCAGCTTAGGTGCAGAGGGTTACGGGGAGCTGTTTTTT
CASSLGAEGYGELFF
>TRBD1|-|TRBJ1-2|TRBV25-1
TGTGCCAGCAGCGGGGGACAGCTATATGGCTACACCTTC
CASSGGQLYGYTF
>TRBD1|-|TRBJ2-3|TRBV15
TGTGCCACCAGCAGAGCTCGGCCGGACAGGTTAAGCACAGATACGCAGTATTTT
CATSRARPDRLSTDTQYF
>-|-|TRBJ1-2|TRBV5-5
TGTGCCAGCAGTTCCCGGCGGGGGGCTAACTATGGCTACACCTTC
CASSSRRGANYGYTF
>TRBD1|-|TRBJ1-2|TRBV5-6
TGTGCCAGCAGCTTGCTGGGACAGCATGGCTACACCTTC
CASSLLGQHGYTF
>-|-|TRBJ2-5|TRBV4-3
TGCGCCAGCAGCCAAGATTTCGGGCCGGGGGAAGAGACCCAGTACTTC
CASSQDFGPGEETQYF
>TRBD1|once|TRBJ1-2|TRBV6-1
TGTGCCAGCAGCCGTACTAAGGACAGGGCGGATGGCTACACCTTC
CASSRTKDRADGYTF
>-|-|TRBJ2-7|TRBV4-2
TGTGCCAGCAGCCAAGATATCGGTACCTACGAGCAGTACTTC
CASSQDIGTYEQYF
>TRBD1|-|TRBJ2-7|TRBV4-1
TGCGCCAGCAGCCCGAGGGGGGACAGGGTTCTTACTGTTGACGAGCAGTACTTC
CASSPRGDRVLTVDEQYF
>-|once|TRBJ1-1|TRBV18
TGTGCCAGCTCACCGCCGGCGGGGGTTGAAGCTTTCTTT
CASSPPAGVEAFF
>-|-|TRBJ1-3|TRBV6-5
TGTGCCAGCAGTTACTCGGTTTCCAGGGCCTGGGACACCATATATTTT
CASSYSVSRAWDTIYF
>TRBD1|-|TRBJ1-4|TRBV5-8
TGTGCCAGCAGTCCCGGTGACAGGGGACATGCAACTAATGAAAAACTGTTTTTT
CASSPGDRGHATNEKLFF
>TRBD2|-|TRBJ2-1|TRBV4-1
TGCGCCAGCAGCCCCCGAACTAGCGGGATCACAGTAGAGCAGTTCTTC
CASSPRTSGITVEQFF
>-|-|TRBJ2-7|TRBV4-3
TGCGCCAGCAGCCAAGATTCGGGAGACTACGAGCAGTACTTC
CASSQDSGDYEQYF
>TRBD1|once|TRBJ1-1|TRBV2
TGTGCCAGCAGTTATACAGGGGCCGGGGGAGCTTTCTTT
CASSYTGAGGAFF
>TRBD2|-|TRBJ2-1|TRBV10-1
TGCGCCAGCAGTGACCCAAGCGGGATGTTCTTC
CASSDPSGMFF
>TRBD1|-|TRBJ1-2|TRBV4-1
TGCGCCAGCAGCCAAGATTCAACAGGGGTTGGCGGCTACACCTTC
CASSQDSTGVGGYTF
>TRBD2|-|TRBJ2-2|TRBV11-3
TGTGCCAGCAGCAGGGGGGGACTAGCGGGAGGGAACACCGGGGAGCTGTTTTTT
CASSRGGLAGGNTGELFF
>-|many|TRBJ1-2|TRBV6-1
TGTGCCAGCAGTGAAGACAGGAGGGCCTATGGCTACACCTTC
CASSEDRRAYGYTF
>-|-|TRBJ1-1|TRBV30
TGTGCCTGGAGCGGTGTAGTGAACACTGAAGCTTTCTTT
CAWSGVVNTEAFF
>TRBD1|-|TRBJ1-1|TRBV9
TGTGCCAGCAGCGTAGCTAGGCAGGGGGGACCGAACACTGAAGCTTTCTTT
CASSVARQGGPNTEAFF
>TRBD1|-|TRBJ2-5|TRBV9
TGTGCCAGCAGCGACTCGGGACAGGGGGTGGAGACCCAGTACTTC
CASSDSGQGVETQYF
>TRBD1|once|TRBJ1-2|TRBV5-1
TGCGCCAGCAGCCCCGGACAGGGCACTTACTATGGCTACACCTTC
CASSPGQGTYYGYTF
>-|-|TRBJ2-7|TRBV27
TGTGCCAGCAGTTCGGACGGGGAAGGGGAGCAGTACTTC
CASSSDGEGEQYF
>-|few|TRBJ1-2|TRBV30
TGTGCCTGGAGTGTCCTGCAGGGCCCCACTGGGGGCTACACCTTC
CAWSVLQGPTGGYTF
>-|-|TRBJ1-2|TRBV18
TGTGCCAGCTCGGGACGGGGAGGTACTGCAATTGGCTACACCTTC
CASSGRGGTAIGYTF
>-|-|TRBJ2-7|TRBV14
TGTGCCAGCAGCCAAGGCGGCCCCGGCGAGCAGTACTTC
CASSQGGPGEQYF
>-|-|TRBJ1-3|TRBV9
TGTGCCAGCAGCGTAACCCAGGGTCGCGGAAACACCATATATTTT
CASSVTQGRGNTIYF
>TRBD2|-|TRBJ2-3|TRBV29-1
TGCAGCGTTCTCCGTTATTTTACTAGCGGGGGCACAGATACGCAGTATTTT
CSVLRYFTSGGTDTQYF
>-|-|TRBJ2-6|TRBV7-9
TGTGCCAGCAGCGACAATCGTGGGGCCAACGTCCTGACTTTC
CASSDNRGANVLTF
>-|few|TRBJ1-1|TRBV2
TGTGCCAGCAGTGCCACTTTGGTGAACACTGAAGCTTTCTTT
CASSATLVNTEAFF
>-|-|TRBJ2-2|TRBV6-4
TGTGCCAGCAGTGATTCCGCAGACACCGGGGAGCTGTTTTTT
CASSDSADTGELFF
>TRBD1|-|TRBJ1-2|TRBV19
TGTGCCAGTAGTACGGAGGGACAGGGGATTGGCTACACCTTC
CASSTEGQGIGYTF
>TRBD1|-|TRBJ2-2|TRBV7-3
TGTGCCAGCAGCCCAAAGAGGACAGGGAGCACCGGGGAGCTGTTTTTT
CASSPKRTGSTGELFF
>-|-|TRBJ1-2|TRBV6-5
TGTGCCAGTATGCCCAGGTCGCCCGTCCACTATGGCTACACCTTC
CASMPRSPVHYGYTF
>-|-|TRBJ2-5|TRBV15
TGTGCCACCAGCAGCCCCACCCGGACCCAGGGGACCCAGTACTTC
CATSSPTRTQGTQYF
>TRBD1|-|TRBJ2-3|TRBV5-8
TGTGCCAGCAGCCGGGACAGGGGGCTGGGAGCGCAGTATTTT
CASSRDRGLGAQYF
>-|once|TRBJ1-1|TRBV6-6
TGTGCCAGCAGTCCCTATGACAGTTACATGAACACTGAAGCTTTCTTT
CASSPYDSYMNTEAFF
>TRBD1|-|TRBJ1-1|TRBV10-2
TGCGCCAGCAGTGAGTTCAGGGGGATCCAGAACACTGAAGCTTTCTTT
CASSEFRGIQNTEAFF
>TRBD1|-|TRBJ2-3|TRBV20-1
TGCAGTGCAGGGGGCGCGGATACGCAGTATTTT
CSAGGADTQYF
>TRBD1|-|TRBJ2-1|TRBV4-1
TGCGCCAGCAGCCGCTCGGACAGGGGGGGAAATGAGCAGTTCTTC
CASSRSDRGGNEQFF